This TCR beta chain was sequenced in a study of cytomegalovirus exposure and HLA in healthy donors. Regarding this clone: Its antigen is not identified.

Study results and caveats: The only immune exposure information that was available was CMV serostatus. A further, later analysis showed that HLA-associated TCR beta chains (compared with equally common others) were more clonally expanded.

In the PCR, 60 Vbeta and 13 Jbeta primers were used. Here immunoSEQ multiplex PCR was the method, and the copy in TCRdb shows in-frame clones only, minus some. Among about 130,000 clones, 80% were seen once, and the ten largest hold more than 8%. After removal of 5 bases from V and 5 bases from J, the junction contained 7 bases not matched to a gene. This CDR3 is 16 amino acids long. The germline gives CDR1 MNHEY, CDR2 SMNVEV (reference sequence). The specimen was PBMCs. The chain recombines TRBV27 with TRBJ1-6; 9 nucleotides line up with TRBD1. The receptor's source is a man aged 25-45 years in good health and CMV-seropositive. The CDR3 is CASSVQGAVDNSPLHF. As DNA, the CDR3 is TGTGCCAGCAGTGTACAGGGGGCTGTGGATAATTCACCCCTCCACTTT.